This entry describes one T cell receptor (beta chain). These data are taken from a study of blood T cell repertoires in COVID-19. Trimming removed 4 bases from V and 6 bases from J, with 19 bases in between. This CDR3 is built from 15 residues. CDR1 is MNHEY and CDR2 is SMNVEV in the germline V gene (reference sequence). Measured with immunoSEQ multiplex PCR; TCRdb has only the in-frame clones, and not every one. The sample yields 150,000 or so clones, nearly 80% seen once. The chain links TRBV27 to TRBJ2-7, with D perhaps TRBD2 (6 bases). This clonotype was sampled from a woman aged 50 to 60 who had recovered from COVID-19. Sequenced material: PBMCs or T cells enriched from blood (not recorded which). CDR3 sequence reads: CASSYTGTSTIEQYF. In DNA, the CDR3 is TGTGCCAGCAGTTACACCGGGACTTCGACGATCGAGCAGTACTTC.